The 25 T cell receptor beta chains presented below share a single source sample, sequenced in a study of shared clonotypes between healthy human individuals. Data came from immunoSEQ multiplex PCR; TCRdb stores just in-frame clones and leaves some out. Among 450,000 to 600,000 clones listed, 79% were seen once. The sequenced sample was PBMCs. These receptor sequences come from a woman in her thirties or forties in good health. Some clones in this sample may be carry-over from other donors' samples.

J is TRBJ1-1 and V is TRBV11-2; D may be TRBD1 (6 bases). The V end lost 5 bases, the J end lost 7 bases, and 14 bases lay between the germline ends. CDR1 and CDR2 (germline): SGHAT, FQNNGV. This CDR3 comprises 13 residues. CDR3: CASSRGGRVEAFF. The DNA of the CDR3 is TGTGCCAGCAGCCGAGGGGGTAGAGTTGAAGCTTTCTTT.

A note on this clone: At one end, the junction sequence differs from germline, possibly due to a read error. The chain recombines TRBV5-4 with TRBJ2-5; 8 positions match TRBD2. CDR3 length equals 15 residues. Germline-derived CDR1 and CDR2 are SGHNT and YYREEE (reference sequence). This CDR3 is CASSQERERGETRYF. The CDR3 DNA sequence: TGTGCCAGCAGCCAAGAGCGGGAGCGGGGAGAGACCCGGTACTTC.

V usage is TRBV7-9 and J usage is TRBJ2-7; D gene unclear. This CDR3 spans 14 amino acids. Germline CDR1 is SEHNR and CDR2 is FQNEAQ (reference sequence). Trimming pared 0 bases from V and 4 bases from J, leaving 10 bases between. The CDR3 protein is CASSLASGFYEQYF. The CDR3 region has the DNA TGTGCCAGCAGCTTAGCTTCCGGGTTTTACGAGCAGTACTTC.

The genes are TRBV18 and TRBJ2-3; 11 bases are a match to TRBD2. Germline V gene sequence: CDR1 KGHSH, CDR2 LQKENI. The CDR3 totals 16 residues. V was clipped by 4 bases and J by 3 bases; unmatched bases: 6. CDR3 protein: CASSQTSGSGTDTQYF. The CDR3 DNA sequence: TGTGCCAGCTCACAAACTAGCGGGAGTGGTACAGATACGCAGTATTTT.

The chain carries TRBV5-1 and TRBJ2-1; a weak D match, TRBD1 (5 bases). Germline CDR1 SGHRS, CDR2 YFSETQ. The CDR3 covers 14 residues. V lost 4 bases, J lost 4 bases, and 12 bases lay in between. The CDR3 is CASSEAREYNEQFF. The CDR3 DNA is TGCGCCAGCAGCGAGGCCAGGGAATACAATGAGCAGTTCTTC.

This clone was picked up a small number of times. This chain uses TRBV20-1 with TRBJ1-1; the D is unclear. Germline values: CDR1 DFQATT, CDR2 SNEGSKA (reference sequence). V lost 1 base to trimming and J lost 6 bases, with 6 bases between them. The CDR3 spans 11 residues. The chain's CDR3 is CSARVAPEAFF. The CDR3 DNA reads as TGCAGTGCTAGAGTAGCCCCTGAAGCTTTCTTT.

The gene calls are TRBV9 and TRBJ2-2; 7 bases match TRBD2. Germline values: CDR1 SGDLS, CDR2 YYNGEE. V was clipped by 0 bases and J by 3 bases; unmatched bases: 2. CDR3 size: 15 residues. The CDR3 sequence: CASSVGEGYTGELFF. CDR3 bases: TGTGCCAGCAGCGTAGGGGAGGGTTACACCGGGGAGCTGTTTTTT.

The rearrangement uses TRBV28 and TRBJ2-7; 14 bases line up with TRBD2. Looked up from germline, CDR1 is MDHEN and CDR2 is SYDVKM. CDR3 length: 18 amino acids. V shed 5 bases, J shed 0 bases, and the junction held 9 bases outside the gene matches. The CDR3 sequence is CASSMPLGTSGSSYEQYF. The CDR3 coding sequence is TGTGCCAGCAGTATGCCCCTAGGGACTAGCGGGAGCTCCTACGAGCAGTACTTC. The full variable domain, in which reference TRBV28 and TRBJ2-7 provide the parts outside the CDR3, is DVKVTQSSRYLVKRTGEKVFLECVQDMDHENMFWYRQDPGLGLRLIYFSYDVKMKEKGDIPEGYSVSREKKERFSLILESASTNQTSMYLCASSMPLGTSGSSYEQYFGPGTRLTVT.

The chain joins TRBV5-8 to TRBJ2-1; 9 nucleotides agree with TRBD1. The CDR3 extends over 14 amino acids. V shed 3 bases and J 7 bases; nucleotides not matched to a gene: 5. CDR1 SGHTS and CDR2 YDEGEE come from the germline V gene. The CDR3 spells CASSWNRGPNEQFF. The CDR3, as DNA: TGTGCCAGCAGCTGGAACAGGGGGCCAAATGAGCAGTTCTTC.

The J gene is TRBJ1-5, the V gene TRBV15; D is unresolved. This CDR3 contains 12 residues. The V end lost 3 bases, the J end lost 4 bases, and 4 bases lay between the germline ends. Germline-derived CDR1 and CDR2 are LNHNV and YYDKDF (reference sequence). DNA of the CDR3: TGTGCCACCAGCAGGGTTAATCAGCCCCAGCATTTT. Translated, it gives CATSRVNQPQHF.

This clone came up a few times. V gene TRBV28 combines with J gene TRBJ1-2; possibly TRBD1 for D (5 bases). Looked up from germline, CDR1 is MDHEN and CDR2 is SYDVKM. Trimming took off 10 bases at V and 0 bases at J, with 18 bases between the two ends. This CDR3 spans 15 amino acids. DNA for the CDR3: TGTGCCACCCCCAAAAGGGCAGGGACTAACTATGGCTACACCTTC. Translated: CATPKRAGTNYGYTF.

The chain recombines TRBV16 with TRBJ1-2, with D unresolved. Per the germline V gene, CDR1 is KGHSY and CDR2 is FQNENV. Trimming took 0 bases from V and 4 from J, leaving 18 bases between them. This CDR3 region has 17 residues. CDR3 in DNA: TGTGCCAGCAGCCAATCGAAGGGCGGGTCGAGGCTCTATGGCTACACCTTC. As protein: CASSQSKGGSRLYGYTF.

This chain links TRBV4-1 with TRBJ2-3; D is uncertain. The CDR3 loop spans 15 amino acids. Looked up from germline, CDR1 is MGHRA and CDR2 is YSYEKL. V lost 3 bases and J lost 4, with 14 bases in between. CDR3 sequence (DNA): TGCGCCAGCAGCCATGGGAACGGGTTGGCAGATACGCAGTATTTT. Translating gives CASSHGNGLADTQYF.

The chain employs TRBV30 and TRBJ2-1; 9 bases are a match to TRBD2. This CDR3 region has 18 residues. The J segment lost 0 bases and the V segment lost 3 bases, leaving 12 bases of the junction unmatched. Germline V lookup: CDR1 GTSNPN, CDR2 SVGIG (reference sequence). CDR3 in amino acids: CAWRGGTSGPSSYNEQFF. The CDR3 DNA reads TGTGCCTGGAGGGGGGGTACTAGCGGGCCGAGCTCCTACAATGAGCAGTTCTTC.

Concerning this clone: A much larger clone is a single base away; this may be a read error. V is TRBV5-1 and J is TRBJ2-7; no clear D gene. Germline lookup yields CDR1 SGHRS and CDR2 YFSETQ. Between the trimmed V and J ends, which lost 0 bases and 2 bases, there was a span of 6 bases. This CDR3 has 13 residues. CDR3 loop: CASSLEVTYEQYF. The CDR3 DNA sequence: TGCGCCAGCAGCTTGGAGGTAACCTACGAGCAGTACTTC.

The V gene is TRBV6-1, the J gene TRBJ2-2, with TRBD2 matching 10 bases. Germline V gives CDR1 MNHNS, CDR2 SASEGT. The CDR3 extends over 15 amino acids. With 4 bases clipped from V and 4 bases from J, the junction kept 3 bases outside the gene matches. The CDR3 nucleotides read TGTGCCAGCAGTGTGAGCGGGAGGGCCACCGGGGAGCTGTTTTTT. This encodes CASSVSGRATGELFF.

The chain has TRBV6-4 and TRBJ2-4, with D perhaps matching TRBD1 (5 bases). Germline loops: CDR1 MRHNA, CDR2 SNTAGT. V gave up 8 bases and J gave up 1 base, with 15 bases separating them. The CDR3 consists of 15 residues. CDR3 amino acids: CASSGKGQAKNIQYF. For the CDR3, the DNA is TGTGCCAGCTCAGGAAAGGGGCAGGCCAAAAACATTCAGTACTTC.

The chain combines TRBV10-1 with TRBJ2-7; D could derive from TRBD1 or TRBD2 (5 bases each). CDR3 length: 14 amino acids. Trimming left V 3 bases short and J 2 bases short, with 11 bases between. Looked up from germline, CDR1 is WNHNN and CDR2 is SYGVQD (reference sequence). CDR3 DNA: TGCGCCAGCAGTGATGGGGGAGCGGCCTACGAGCAGTACTTC. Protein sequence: CASSDGGAAYEQYF.

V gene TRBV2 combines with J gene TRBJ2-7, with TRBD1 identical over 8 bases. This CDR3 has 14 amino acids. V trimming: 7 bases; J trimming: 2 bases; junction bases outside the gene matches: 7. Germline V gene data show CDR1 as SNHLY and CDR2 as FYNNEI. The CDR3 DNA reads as TGTGCCAGCACCTATAGGACAGGGCCCTACGAGCAGTACTTC. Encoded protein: CASTYRTGPYEQYF.

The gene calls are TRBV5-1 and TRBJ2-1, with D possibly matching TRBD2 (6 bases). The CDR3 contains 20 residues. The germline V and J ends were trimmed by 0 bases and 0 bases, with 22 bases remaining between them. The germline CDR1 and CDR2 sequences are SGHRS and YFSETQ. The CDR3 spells CASSLAAGTVTRSSYNEQFF. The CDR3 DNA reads TGCGCCAGCAGCTTGGCCGCCGGGACCGTGACTAGAAGCTCCTACAATGAGCAGTTCTTC.

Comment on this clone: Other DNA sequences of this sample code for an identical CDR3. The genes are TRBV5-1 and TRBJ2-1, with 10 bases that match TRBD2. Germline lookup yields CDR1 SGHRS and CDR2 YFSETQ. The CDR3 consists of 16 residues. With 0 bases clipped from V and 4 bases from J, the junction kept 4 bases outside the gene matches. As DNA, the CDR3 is TGCGCCAGCAGCTTGGGTGGACTAGCGGTTTACAATGAGCAGTTCTTC. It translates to CASSLGGLAVYNEQFF. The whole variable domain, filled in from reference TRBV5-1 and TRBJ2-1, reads KAGVTQTPRYLIKTRGQQVTLSCSPISGHRSVSWYQQTPGQGLQFLFEYFSETQRNKGNFPGRFSGRQFSNSRSEMNVSTLELGDSALYLCASSLGGLAVYNEQFFGPGTRLTVL.

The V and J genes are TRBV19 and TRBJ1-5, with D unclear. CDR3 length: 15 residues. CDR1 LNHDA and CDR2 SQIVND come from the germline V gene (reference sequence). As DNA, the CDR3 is TGTGCAAGTCTCCCGAATAATGGGGTAGGACAGCCCCAGCATTTT. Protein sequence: CASLPNNGVGQPQHF.

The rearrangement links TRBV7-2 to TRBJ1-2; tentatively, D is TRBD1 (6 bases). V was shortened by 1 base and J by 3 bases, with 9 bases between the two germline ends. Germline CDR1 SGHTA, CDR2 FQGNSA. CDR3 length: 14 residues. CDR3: CASSLGGQYYGYTF. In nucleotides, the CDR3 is TGTGCCAGCAGCTTAGGGGGGCAATACTATGGCTACACCTTC.

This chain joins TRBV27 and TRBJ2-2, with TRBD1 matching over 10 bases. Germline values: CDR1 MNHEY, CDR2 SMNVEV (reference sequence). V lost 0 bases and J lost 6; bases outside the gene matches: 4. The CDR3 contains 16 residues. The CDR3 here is CASSLSDRGGAGELFF. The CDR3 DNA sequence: TGTGCCAGCAGTTTATCGGACAGGGGGGGTGCCGGGGAGCTGTTTTTT.

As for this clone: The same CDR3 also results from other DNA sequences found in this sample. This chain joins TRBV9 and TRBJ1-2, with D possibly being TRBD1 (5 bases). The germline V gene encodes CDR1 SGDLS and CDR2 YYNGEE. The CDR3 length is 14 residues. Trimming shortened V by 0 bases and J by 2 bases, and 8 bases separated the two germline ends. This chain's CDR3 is CASSVGGRNYGYTF. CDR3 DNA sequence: TGTGCCAGCAGCGTAGGGGGCAGAAACTATGGCTACACCTTC.